This T cell receptor beta chain was observed in a study of T cells in Graves' hyperthyroidism and ophthalmopathy (dated by TCRdb to between 2018 and 2020). In the study overall: Peripheral blood was sampled at the time of initial diagnosis, prior to any treatment. In addition, the study compared T-cell repertoires in thyroid tissue and in blood from five or six Graves' hyperthyroidism patients. To identify TCR V-J signatures that set the groups apart, the researchers used a discovery cohort of 90 to 100 patients, made up of around 40 with Graves' ophthalmopathy and 57 with stable Graves' hyperthyroidism. The paper reports TCR Vbeta CDR3 sequencing of some 140 peripheral blood samples: 40 or so ophthalmopathy, approximately 74 hyperthyroidism and around 17 progressor patients. Following sampling, methimazole starting at 30 mg daily was given to hyperthyroidism patients, and high-dose intravenous methylprednisolone was given to ophthalmopathy patients. The 95 to 100 discovery patients were randomly split 7:3 into training and test sets. Prospective prediction of ophthalmopathy was tested in an independent validation cohort consisting of 18 to 20 hyperthyroidism patients and some 16 patients who later progressed to ophthalmopathy. Paper-wide results and their limitations: A model built on a 13 V-J signature distinguished ophthalmopathy from stable hyperthyroidism, reaching about 88% sensitivity and under 84% specificity in cross-validation and 80%/75% in testing. Sample size was not statistically predetermined, and blinding of investigators to group allocation was not performed. Blood samples also contained most of the expanded thyroid clonotypes (frequency above 0.001), which suggests that blood repertoires may reflect thyroid immune responses. In validation, the model predicted progression to ophthalmopathy a median of around 6.5 months before onset, with about 67% sensitivity and almost 75% specificity.

A patient counted as having stable Graves' hyperthyroidism if no progression to ophthalmopathy occurred over 18 months of follow-up. The hyperthyroidism patients were between 18 and 65 years old and newly diagnosed, with a disease duration of less than 2 months. Exclusion was applied to patients with uncontrolled infections, other autoimmune diseases, pregnancy or lactation. Diagnoses were established on the basis of clinical symptoms, serum thyroxine and TRAb, thyroid ultrasound, and orbital computed tomography. Ficoll-Paque density gradient centrifugation was used to isolate PBMCs from 8.5 to 10 ml of fresh peripheral blood. Total RNA was extracted using Trizol reagent, and RNA quality was assessed on an Agilent 2100 Bioanalyzer. Compared with germline, V lacks 5 bases and J lacks 7 bases; bases without a gene match: 5. From a lookup of the germline V gene, CDR1 and CDR2 are ENHRY and SYGVKD. From the cysteine through the phenylalanine, the CDR3 covers 13 amino acids. Just CDR3 DNA is preserved here, 39 bases in frame from base 1.

As concerns this clonotype: Its antigen is unknown. No base-level quality is on record; no much larger clone is a single base apart.

The TCR beta CDR3 regions were amplified from the RNA transcripts. A first-round RT-PCR of the TCR CDR3 used the HTBI primer set with the Qiagen OneStep RT-PCR kit. A second multiplex PCR round built the libraries, followed by size selection and purification. The libraries were sequenced on an Illumina HiSeq2000 using paired-end 100 bp reads. The paper's processing steps were these. SOAPnuke was used to process the raw data, with reads discarded if the reads contained adapters or uncalled bases, had a mean Phred below 15, or lacked an exact constant-primer or identifier match. COPE v1.2.5 was used to merge high-quality paired reads, and clonotypes were defined as unique nucleotide sequences. MiTCR v1.1 was used to align the clonotypes against IMGT TRBV, TRBD and TRBJ reference segments. Only V-J combinations with frequency above 0.0001, covering 99% to 99.2% of repertoires, were analysed. A TCS score was defined as the ratio of F50 (clonal expansion) to E x V (chaos), with BLOSUM62-based TCRdist applied between CDR3 peptides within each V-J. Welch's t-statistics and random forest reduced around 520 V-J features to 13, which were used in a naive Bayes classifier (R e1071). TCRdb took the public reads, trimmed them with fastp at Q25, ran MiXCR for clone calling and kept in-frame beta chains. Under each unique CDR3 protein, matching rows form one entry showing the most common genes and DNA. What appears here as the V and J calls and clone size reflects TCRdb's work, not the paper's. Across this sample there are around 690,000 distinct CDR3 sequences, with about 18% seen only once. In total, the top ten clones hold 15% to 18% of the sample.

The chain joins TRBV10-3 to TRBJ1-1; 9 middle bases align to TRBD1. The clonotype comes from a man aged 45-60 years with Graves' hyperthyroidism. Sequencing was carried out using blood. CDR3 reads: CAISRDRDDEAFF. In nucleotide form, the sequence is TGTGCCATCAGTCGGGACAGGGATGATGAAGCTTTCTTT.